This TCR beta chain was retrieved from a study of T cells in Graves' hyperthyroidism and ophthalmopathy. Study-level results: A median roughly 6.6 months before onset, the model predicted ophthalmopathy. Ophthalmopathy cases were set apart from stable hyperthyroidism by a 13 V-J model.

Exclusion followed for patients with uncontrolled infection, other autoimmune disease, pregnancy or lactation. Trimming pared 0 bases from V and 8 bases from J, leaving 16 bases between. The CDR3 length is 15 residues. Germline CDR1 and CDR2: SGHRS and YFSETQ. The CDR3 regions of TCR beta were amplified from RNA transcripts. A first-round RT-PCR of the TCR CDR3 used the HTBI primer set. TCRdb re-analysed the multiplex PCR reads in MiXCR, keeping a single row per CDR3 protein. The table lists approximately 380,000 distinct CDR3 sequences, about 14% of them singletons. In this sample, this clonotype turned up many times. Its antigen is unidentified.

The TCR originated in a man between 50 and 59 years old with Graves' ophthalmopathy. Input material: blood. The genes are TRBV5-1 and TRBJ2-3; maybe TRBD1 (6 bases). The CDR3 region has the DNA TGCGCCAGCAGCTTGGAGTGGACAGAAGTGAGTACGCAGTATTTT. This translates into CASSLEWTEVSTQYF.